The 26 T cell receptor beta chains listed next were all sequenced from one sample in a study of identical twins. TCRdb reprocessed the 5' RACE reads via MiXCR and lists one record per CDR3 protein. Of about 700,000 distinct CDR3 sequences in the sample, over 8.5% are singletons; the top ten hold 0.8% to 1%. This sample was also put to use in a study of yellow fever vaccine responses in identical twins.

The sample consisted of PBMCs. The receptors shown here come from a woman younger than 35 in good health.

With regard to this clonotype: It may be a read error: a sequence one base away is much more abundant. The chain is built from TRBV7-2 and TRBJ2-5; the D is unclear. The length of the CDR3 is 15 residues. In germline, CDR1 is SGHTA, CDR2 FQGNSA. The CDR3 spells CACSPSGVYQETQYF. The CDR3 DNA reads as TGTGCCTGCAGCCCCAGTGGCGTGTACCAAGAGACCCAGTACTTC.

The rearrangement uses TRBV9 and TRBJ2-2; TRBD1 agrees at 7 bases. The CDR3 runs to 16 residues. V shed 5 bases and J 0 bases; nucleotides not matched to a gene: 7. The germline CDR1 and CDR2 sequences are SGDLS and YYNGEE. In nucleotides, the CDR3 is TGTGCCAGCAGTCCTACAGGGGCGCCGAACACCGGGGAGCTGTTTTTT. Translation gives CASSPTGAPNTGELFF. The full variable domain, completed using reference TRBV9 and TRBJ2-2, is DSGVTQTPKHLITATGQRVTLRCSPRSGDLSVYWYQQSLDQGLQFLIQYYNGEERAKGNILERFSAQQFPDLHSELNLSSLELGDSALYFCASSPTGAPNTGELFFGEGSRLTVL.

Only a few counts were recorded for this clonotype. This chain connects TRBV27 to TRBJ2-3; D remains ambiguous. The CDR3 is 14 residues long. Germline-derived CDR1 and CDR2 are MNHEY and SMNVEV (reference sequence). V lost 6 bases and J 0 bases, leaving 10 bases between the germline ends. The CDR3 DNA is TGTGCCAGCAGGGGAACTTTTAGCACAGATACGCAGTATTTT. This translates into CASRGTFSTDTQYF.

The V call is TRBV7-8, the J call TRBJ2-7, with 8 bases identical to TRBD1. Germline V gene sequence: CDR1 SGHVS, CDR2 FQNEAQ. The CDR3 spans 18 residues. J lost 0 bases, V lost 0 bases, and 10 bases had no gene match. The CDR3 loop is CASSLAPRQGTSSYEQYF. The CDR3 nucleotides are TGTGCCAGCAGCTTAGCCCCTCGACAGGGGACGAGCTCCTACGAGCAGTACTTC. Based on the CDR3 plus reference TRBV7-8 and TRBJ2-7, the full variable domain is GAGVSQSPRYKVAKRGQDVALRCDPISGHVSLFWYQQALGQGPEFLTYFQNEAQLDKSGLPSDRFFAERPEGSVSTLKIQRTQQEDSAVYLCASSLAPRQGTSSYEQYFGPGTRLTVT.

This clonotype was recorded a few times. The chain uses TRBV7-9 and TRBJ2-7; no clear D. Germline assignment: CDR1 SEHNR and CDR2 FQNEAQ (reference sequence). This CDR3 spans 14 amino acids. The V gene lost 2 bases and the J gene lost 5 bases, with 13 bases spanning the gap. CDR3 sequence (DNA): TGTGCCAGCAGCTTACCTTCAAGGACCAACGAGCAGTACTTC. This translates into CASSLPSRTNEQYF.

This clonotype was seen only a few times. V is TRBV6-2 or TRBV6-3 and J is TRBJ2-1; TRBD1 matches 10 bases. Germline loops: CDR1 MNHEY, CDR2 SVGEGT. The CDR3 is 14 residues long. The V gene end was trimmed by 2 bases and the J gene end by 7 bases; junction bases not matched to a gene: 2. Here the CDR3 DNA reads TGTGCCAGCAGTTACCGGGGACAGGGGAATGAGCAGTTCTTC. It encodes CASSYRGQGNEQFF.

The gene calls are TRBV6-2 or TRBV6-3 and TRBJ2-5; no firm D call. Trimming left V 5 bases short and J 7 bases short, with 8 bases between. The length of the CDR3 is 11 residues. Germline V gene sequence: CDR1 MNHEY, CDR2 SVGEGT. This chain's CDR3 is CASSPEMTQYF. The CDR3 nucleotides read TGTGCCAGCAGTCCAGAGATGACCCAGTACTTC.

This clonotype was observed a handful of times. This rearrangement joins TRBV29-1 to TRBJ2-1; D is unresolved. Germline CDR1 SQVTM, CDR2 ANQGSEA. The V gene lost 4 bases and the J gene lost 7 bases, with 14 bases spanning the gap. The length of the CDR3 is 13 residues. Here the CDR3 DNA reads TGCAGCGTTGTGATGGCAGATCTTAATGAGCAGTTCTTC. Its translation: CSVVMADLNEQFF.

This clonotype was recorded a few times. The rearrangement links TRBV20-1 to TRBJ2-2; D is ambiguous. V dropped 1 base and J dropped 1 base, with 13 bases sitting between them. The CDR3 has 16 amino acids. The germline CDR1 and CDR2 sequences are DFQATT and SNEGSKA (reference sequence). This CDR3 is CSARVKDSWNTGELFF. The CDR3, as DNA: TGCAGTGCTAGAGTGAAGGATTCCTGGAACACCGGGGAGCTGTTTTTT.

The rearrangement joins TRBV19 to TRBJ2-2; 8 nucleotides match TRBD1. CDR1 is LNHDA, CDR2 SQIVND, per germline (reference sequence). Trimming took 4 bases from V and 5 from J; bases not matched to a gene: 6. This CDR3 region has 15 residues. The CDR3 is CASSNRDRLTGELFF. CDR3 bases: TGTGCCAGTAGTAACCGGGACAGGCTAACCGGGGAGCTGTTTTTT.

The CDR3 nucleotides read TGTGCCACCAGTGCCCCTTCGGGTGGGCAGTACTTC. The encoded protein is CATSAPSGGQYF. The chain recombines TRBV24-1 with TRBJ2-7, with unresolved D. Trimming left V 5 bases short and J 9 bases short, with 13 bases between. The CDR3 is 12 amino acids. CDR1 KGHDR and CDR2 SFDVKD come from the germline V gene.

This clonotype was recorded a few times. V is TRBV20-1 and J is TRBJ2-3, with TRBD2 matching over 7 bases. V lost 2 bases to trimming and J lost 4 bases; unmatched junction nucleotides: 9. This CDR3 is 15 amino acids long. Germline assignment: CDR1 DFQATT and CDR2 SNEGSKA (reference sequence). CDR3 amino acids: CSARRPGGISDTQYF. The CDR3 DNA reads as TGCAGTGCTAGAAGGCCGGGAGGAATCTCAGATACGCAGTATTTT.

The chain couples TRBV18 to TRBJ2-7; 8 bases line up with TRBD2. Germline V gene lookup returns CDR1 KGHSH and CDR2 LQKENI. CDR3 size: 15 residues. The V segment lost 0 bases and the J segment 2 bases; nucleotides outside the gene matches: 3. The CDR3 nucleotides are TGTGCCAGCTCACCACCGGCTAGCGGGCCCTACGAGCAGTACTTC. Its translation is CASSPPASGPYEQYF.

This clonotype was seen many times. This rearrangement joins TRBV28 to TRBJ2-5, with D possibly matching TRBD2 (6 bases). This CDR3 spans 12 amino acids. V gave up 8 bases and J gave up 7 bases, with 14 bases separating them. Germline CDR1 MDHEN, CDR2 SYDVKM. CDR3 DNA: TGTGCCAGCGTGGGAGGCGACCCGACCCAGTACTTC. Amino acids: CASVGGDPTQYF.

This clonotype was observed a handful of times. The V call is TRBV7-6, the J call TRBJ1-1; tentative D call: TRBD1 (5 bases). Per the germline V gene, CDR1 is SGHVS and CDR2 is FNYEAQ. Trimming removed 1 base at V and 3 bases at J, with 9 bases between. This CDR3 comprises 14 residues. The CDR3 bases are TGTGCCAGCAGCTTAGGACAGCGGGACACTGAAGCTTTCTTT. It encodes CASSLGQRDTEAFF.

This clonotype was observed a few times. The chain is built from TRBV5-1 and TRBJ2-3; TRBD2 agrees at 13 bases. CDR1 SGHRS and CDR2 YFSETQ come from the germline V gene. The CDR3 is made up of 21 amino acids. Trimming removed 3 bases from V and 6 bases from J; junction bases left unmatched: 22. The CDR3: CASSSLRTGTGGLAGPDTQYF. CDR3 in DNA: TGCGCCAGCAGCTCCCTCAGAACCGGGACAGGGGGACTAGCGGGACCGGATACGCAGTATTTT.

This clonotype turned up a few times. This sequence joins TRBV11-2 and TRBJ2-3; tentatively, D is TRBD1 or TRBD2 (6 bases each). The CDR3 totals 14 residues. The germline CDR1 and CDR2 sequences are SGHAT and FQNNGV. Trimming stripped 4 bases from V and 6 bases from J, with 14 bases between. CDR3 DNA sequence: TGTGCCAGCAGCTCCGGAGGGGGGCGGGATACGCAGTATTTT. Residues: CASSSGGGRDTQYF.

This chain uses TRBV7-2 with TRBJ2-3, with D perhaps matching TRBD2 (7 bases). This CDR3 is built from 16 residues. CDR1 SGHTA and CDR2 FQGNSA come from the germline V gene. V lost 5 bases, J lost 2 bases, and 17 bases lay in between. CDR3 loop: CASSALWGGYTDTQYF. CDR3 DNA: TGTGCCAGCAGCGCACTCTGGGGGGGCTACACAGATACGCAGTATTTT.

This clonotype has just a few counts. The V call is TRBV4-2, the J call TRBJ2-7; 7 nucleotides align to TRBD2. J lost 0 bases, V lost 1 base, and 6 bases had no gene match. CDR1 is LGHNA and CDR2 is YNFKEQ in the germline V gene. The CDR3 extends over 16 amino acids. The CDR3 is CASSQGASGDSYEQYF. The CDR3 DNA reads as TGTGCCAGCAGCCAAGGAGCCAGCGGGGACTCCTACGAGCAGTACTTC.

This chain links TRBV4-2 with TRBJ2-4, with D maybe TRBD2 (5 bases). The germline gives CDR1 LGHNA, CDR2 YNFKEQ. Trimming took off 0 bases at V and 3 bases at J, with 30 bases between the two ends. The CDR3 consists of 22 residues. The CDR3 DNA is TGTGCCAGCAGCCAAGACTTATTGTGGAGGACGATAAGTCTGTTAGGCAAAAACATTCAGTACTTC. This encodes CASSQDLLWRTISLLGKNIQYF.

This clonotype was seen ten or more times. The rearrangement uses TRBV4-3 and TRBJ2-3; the D gene is possibly TRBD1 (6 bases). The CDR3 is 12 residues long. Germline V CDR1 and CDR2: LGHNA, YSLEER. V lost 2 bases and J lost 6, with 6 bases in between. CDR3 sequence reads: CASSQRGDTQYF. CDR3 DNA: TGCGCCAGCAGCCAAAGGGGGGATACGCAGTATTTT.

The chain links TRBV20-1 to TRBJ1-6, with 8 bases fitting TRBD1. Per germline, CDR1 DFQATT and CDR2 SNEGSKA (reference sequence). The CDR3 contains 15 residues. Trimming at V came to 6 bases and at J to 0 bases, leaving 4 bases not matched to a gene. In nucleotides, the CDR3 is TGCAGTGCAACCACAGGGGGCTCCTATAATTCACCCCTCCACTTT. It specifies CSATTGGSYNSPLHF.

The V call is TRBV4-3, the J call TRBJ2-2, with D unresolved. V lost 1 base, J lost 3 bases, and 6 bases lay in between. Germline values: CDR1 LGHNA, CDR2 YSLEER. CDR3 length: 14 residues. Here the CDR3 reads CASSQGVYTGELFF. For the CDR3, the DNA is TGCGCCAGCAGCCAAGGGGTCTACACCGGGGAGCTGTTTTTT.

This clonotype was seen at least ten times. The chain uses TRBV12-3 or TRBV12-4 and TRBJ2-2; TRBD1 is a possible D gene (5 bases). V gave up 5 bases and J gave up 0 bases, with 10 bases separating them. The CDR3 runs 15 residues. The CDR3 nucleotides read TGTGCCAGCAGTCTGACAGCTACGAACACCGGGGAGCTGTTTTTT. Its protein product is CASSLTATNTGELFF.

The sample holds a few counts of this clonotype. J is TRBJ2-7 and V is TRBV20-1, with TRBD1 as a possible D gene (6 bases). Germline V gene data show CDR1 as DFQATT and CDR2 as SNEGSKA (reference sequence). The CDR3 covers 12 residues. The CDR3 sequence: CRIPDSNYEQYF. CDR3 nucleotides: TGCAGAATCCCGGACAGTAACTACGAGCAGTACTTC.

There are a few counts of this clonotype. V is TRBV11-2 and J is TRBJ2-3, with 12 nucleotides matching TRBD2. Unmatched junction bases numbered 7, after V lost 1 base and J lost 2 bases. Germline V gene lookup returns CDR1 SGHAT and CDR2 FQNNGV. The CDR3 loop spans 18 amino acids. For the CDR3, the DNA is TGTGCCAGCAGCTTAGTAATAGGACTAGCGGGGACCACAGATACGCAGTATTTT. Encoded protein: CASSLVIGLAGTTDTQYF.